These T cell receptor beta chains were read from a single sample in a study of glioma-infiltrating T cells. TCRdb itself ran the multiplex PCR reads through MiXCR, one entry per CDR3 protein. The table has roughly 4,600 distinct CDR3 sequences, roughly 25% seen once. Sequencing was done on a sample of glioma tissue, nonneoplastic brain tissue, or PBMCs (not recorded which). These receptors were collected from a human donor with low-grade glioma or glioblastoma, undergoing nonglioma brain surgery, or in good health (not recorded which). Both conserved end residues are part of each CDR3. The D gene is left open where the match is weak. Only some rows state a clone size, as once, few, many or a class for expanded clones.

V gene	clone size	J gene	D gene	CDR3 DNA	CDR3 protein
TRBV27	large	TRBJ2-1	-	TGTGCCAGCAGTCCTTCCCCCACAGACAATGAGCAGTTCTTC	CASSPSPTDNEQFF
TRBV29-1	many	TRBJ2-1	-	TGCAGCGTTGTGACTAGTTATGAGCAGTTCTTC	CSVVTSYEQFF
TRBV6-1	-	TRBJ1-2	-	TGTGCCAGCAGTCAAGAAACCGGAACCTTC	CASSQETGTF
TRBV28	large	TRBJ1-5	TRBD1	TGTGCCAGCACCCTCCGGACAGGGAACAATCAGCCCCAGCATTTT	CASTLRTGNNQPQHF
TRBV4-1	medium-sized	TRBJ2-3	-	TGCGCCAGCAGCCAGGTGAACACAGATACGCAGTATTTT	CASSQVNTDTQYF
TRBV7-9	many	TRBJ2-5	-	TGTGCCAGCAGCTTAGGGACTCTAACCATCCAAGAGACCCAGTACTTC	CASSLGTLTIQETQYF
TRBV4-1	-	TRBJ1-2	-	TGCGCCAGCATCCAAGATCCCGAGTCAGGGGTTGTATATGGTTACACCTTC	CASIQDPESGVVYGYTF
TRBV2	medium-sized	TRBJ1-1	-	TGTGCCAGCAGAAAAACACTGAACACTGAAGCTTTCTTT	CASRKTLNTEAFF
TRBV2	many	TRBJ2-1	-	TGTGCCAGCAGTGAATCTGGCTCCTTGGATGAGCAGTTCTTC	CASSESGSLDEQFF
TRBV5-1	-	TRBJ2-1	-	TGCGCCAGCAGCTCAACGCCGGGGACTGACAATGAGCAGTTCTTC	CASSSTPGTDNEQFF
TRBV7-9	medium-sized	TRBJ2-1	TRBD2	TGTGCCAGCAGCCGAAGGACTAGCGGGGGGGGGACCTACAATGAGCAGTTCTTC	CASSRRTSGGGTYNEQFF
TRBV20-1	medium-sized	TRBJ2-1	TRBD2	TGCAGTGCTAGAGATCCCAGCGGGGGGGCCTCCTACAATGAGCAGTTCTTC	CSARDPSGGASYNEQFF
TRBV27	large	TRBJ2-1	-	TGTGCCAGCAGTCCACTAGGACAGCTCTACAATGAGCAGTTCTTC	CASSPLGQLYNEQFF
TRBV7-9	many	TRBJ2-2	TRBD1	TGTGCCAGCAGATTTCCAGGGGGCGGGGAGCTGTTTTTT	CASRFPGGGELFF
TRBV12-3/TRBV12-4	many	TRBJ1-2	-	TGTGCCAGCGGGGGGTCAAACTATGGCTACACCTTC	CASGGSNYGYTF
TRBV6-4	many	TRBJ1-4	-	TGTGCCAGCAGTGTGACCCCTAATGAAAAACTGTTTTTT	CASSVTPNEKLFF
TRBV29-1	-	TRBJ1-2	-	TGCAGCGCCGGGGACGCAGCTAACTATGGCTACACCTTC	CSAGDAANYGYTF
TRBV4-1	medium-sized	TRBJ2-3	-	TGCGCCAGCAGCCAAGATGGGACGGGTCCCACAGATACGCAGTATTTT	CASSQDGTGPTDTQYF
TRBV20-1	medium-sized	TRBJ2-1	TRBD2	TGCAGTGCTAGGAGCGGGGGGGCGGATAATGAGCAGTTCTTC	CSARSGGADNEQFF
TRBV4-1	medium-sized	TRBJ2-1	-	TGCGCCAGCAGCCAAGTTCCCAGGGACTACAATGAGCAGTTCTTC	CASSQVPRDYNEQFF
TRBV12-3/TRBV12-4	medium-sized	TRBJ1-5	TRBD1	TGTGCCAGCAGTTTTAGTTTCGGCAGGGGGTCGGATCAGCCCCAGCATTTT	CASSFSFGRGSDQPQHF
TRBV15	-	TRBJ2-5	TRBD2	TGTGCCACCAGCAAAGGACTAGCGGGCGGTCGAGACCAGTACTTC	CATSKGLAGGRDQYF
TRBV7-9	many	TRBJ2-3	TRBD1	TGTGCCAGCAGTTCCTGGGACAGTGCAAAGGGGACGCAGTATTTT	CASSSWDSAKGTQYF
TRBV3-1	-	TRBJ2-5	TRBD2	TGTGCCAGCAGTCCGACTAGCGGGGGGACTCAAGAGACCCAGTACTTC	CASSPTSGGTQETQYF
TRBV2	many	TRBJ2-3	-	TGTGCCAGCACCCAAGCTGAGGGGTTAATGACAGATACGCAGTATTTT	CASTQAEGLMTDTQYF
TRBV19	many	TRBJ2-1	-	TGTGCCAGTAATTTTGCGACAGGATTCTACAATGAGCAGTTCTTC	CASNFATGFYNEQFF
TRBV10-2	many	TRBJ2-5	TRBD2	TGCGCCAGCAGTCCTGGACTAGCGAGAGAGACCCAGTACTTC	CASSPGLARETQYF
TRBV6-2/TRBV6-3	large	TRBJ2-7	-	TGTGCCAGCAGTTACTCGGTAACGTCCGGGGCCAGGTCCTACGAGCAGTACTTC	CASSYSVTSGARSYEQYF
TRBV6-2/TRBV6-3	large	TRBJ2-3	TRBD2	TGTGCCAGCAGTTCCGGACTAGCCGGAGATACGCAGTATTTT	CASSSGLAGDTQYF
TRBV7-9	medium-sized	TRBJ2-5	-	TGTGCCAGCAGCTTAGCGAACGGACAAGAGACCCAGTACTTC	CASSLANGQETQYF
TRBV20-1	medium-sized	TRBJ1-1	-	TGCAGTGCTAGAGATCGGGGCACAGAGAGGAACACTGAAGCTTTCTTT	CSARDRGTERNTEAFF
TRBV10-3	many	TRBJ2-5	-	TGTGCCATCGGAGTGGGGGGGGGCCAGACCCAGTACTTC	CAIGVGGGQTQYF
TRBV24-1	medium-sized	TRBJ1-2	TRBD1	TGTGCCACCAGTGACCGGGACAGGGACTATGGCTACACCTTC	CATSDRDRDYGYTF
TRBV4-1	medium-sized	TRBJ1-2	-	TGCGCCAGCAGCCAAGATAATTATGGCTACACCTTC	CASSQDNYGYTF
TRBV7-9	medium-sized	TRBJ2-5	-	TGTGCCAGCAGCTCCCTGGAGACCCAGTACTTC	CASSSLETQYF
TRBV20-1	medium-sized	TRBJ1-3	-	TGCAGTGCTAGAGACGAAGGAAACACCATATATTTT	CSARDEGNTIYF
TRBV29-1	-	TRBJ2-5	TRBD2	TGCAGCGCTCCAGGACTAGTTAGCGAGACCCAGTACTTC	CSAPGLVSETQYF
TRBV6-5	-	TRBJ2-3	-	TGCGCCAGCAGTTGCGTTGGGGGAGTTCCTTCGAATACGCAGTATTTT	CASSCVGGVPSNTQYF
TRBV4-1	-	TRBJ1-5	-	TGCGTCAGCAGCCAAGAAGGGCAGGGGCGGAATCAGCCCCAGCATTTT	CVSSQEGQGRNQPQHF
TRBV20-1	medium-sized	TRBJ2-5	TRBD1	TGCAGTGCTAGAGCCGGACAGGGGGCCTCAGAGACCCAGTACTTC	CSARAGQGASETQYF
TRBV15	medium-sized	TRBJ2-3	-	TGTGCCACCAGCAGAGAAGTAGTAGACACGCAGTATTTT	CATSREVVDTQYF